This T cell receptor beta chain stems from a study of blood T cell repertoires in COVID-19. Looking at the study overall: Italy, Spain and the United States were the sources of the convalescent and acute COVID-19 samples. T cells, B-cell-depleted T cells, or PBMCs supplied cDNA or gDNA.

In the original processing: Researchers report that nucleated cell counts were estimated from reference gene primer amplification. Method: immunoSEQ multiplex PCR; TCRdb's copy keeps in-frame clones and lacks some. The DNA was the basis for D and trimming; V, J and clone size are from that table. The table includes over 150,000 clones, around 87% detected once. CDR1 and CDR2 (germline): SGDLS, YYNGEE. The V and J ends lost 3 bases and 4 bases respectively, with 11 bases between them. The CDR3 consists of 14 residues. Sequencing was performed on peripheral blood. The sequence came from a man in his forties with active or convalescent COVID-19. The chain recombines TRBV9 with TRBJ1-5, with TRBD1 as a possible D gene (6 bases). In DNA, the CDR3 is TGTGCCAGCAGCGCGGGACAACAAAATCAGCCCCAGCATTTT. Translation: CASSAGQQNQPQHF.